The rows below give T cell receptor beta chains drawn from one sample of a study of shared clonotypes between healthy human individuals. The table came from immunoSEQ multiplex PCR; TCRdb's copy has only in-frame clones and leaves some out. The sample carries about 1 million clones, about 74% recorded once. The sample comprised memory CD4+ T cells sorted from blood. These receptors originate from a man aged 18 to 35 in good health. CDR3s include the opening cysteine and the closing phenylalanine or tryptophan. The D gene is left open where the match is weak. Size tells how often a clone was seen (once, few, many) or the class of an expanded clone, and some rows leave it out.

CDR3nt,CDR3aa,j_gene,v_gene,d_gene,abundance
TGTGCCAGCAGCTTAATCAGGGGGCGCGCTAATGAAAAACTGTTTTTT,CASSLIRGRANEKLFF,TRBJ1-4,TRBV7-9,TRBD1,-
TGTGCCAGCAGTTGGAACGGTGATAATTCACCCCTCCACTTT,CASSWNGDNSPLHF,TRBJ1-6,TRBV6-5,-,-
TGTGCCAGCAGCGTACCCCTAGCGGTAGGGGCCGGGGAGCTGTTTTTT,CASSVPLAVGAGELFF,TRBJ2-2,TRBV9,TRBD2,-
TGTGCCAGCAGGCGGACAGGGGGCGAGGGAAATCAGCCCCAGCATTTT,CASRRTGGEGNQPQHF,TRBJ1-5,TRBV5-5,TRBD1,-
TGTGCCAGCAAGGCGGGGCCTGGGGAGCAGTTCTTC,CASKAGPGEQFF,TRBJ2-1,TRBV2,-,-
TGTGCCAGCAGCCCTCAGAGCTCTGGGGCCAACGTCCTGACTTTC,CASSPQSSGANVLTF,TRBJ2-6,TRBV11-2,-,-
TGTGCCAGCAGCCGAGGGGGATCCTACAATGAGCAGTTCTTC,CASSRGGSYNEQFF,TRBJ2-1,TRBV7-9,-,-
TGTGCCATCAGCCGCGGACCCTCCTACAATGAGCAGTTCTTC,CAISRGPSYNEQFF,TRBJ2-1,TRBV10-3,-,-
TGTGCCAGTAACCGGGACCCCACGGATTATGGCTACACCTTC,CASNRDPTDYGYTF,TRBJ1-2,TRBV19,-,once
TGTGCTAGCAGCGCCCACCCCGGGGCTAGCGGGAGCACAGATACGCAGTATTTT,CASSAHPGASGSTDTQYF,TRBJ2-3,TRBV7-7,TRBD2,few
TGTGCTAGCAGCCGAGACTCGAACACCGGGGAGCTGTTTTTT,CASSRDSNTGELFF,TRBJ2-2,TRBV7-7,-,-
TGTGCCATCAGTGGGGCCCCGCGGGGGAGCAATAGCAATCAGCCCCAGCATTTT,CAISGAPRGSNSNQPQHF,TRBJ1-5,TRBV10-3,-,-
TGTGCCAGTAGTATAGATATCCCTCGGCAGGAAGGGTACGAGCAGTACTTC,CASSIDIPRQEGYEQYF,TRBJ2-7,TRBV19,-,-
TGTGCCAGCAGCGTAGCCGGACAGGCGAACACCGGGGAGCTGTTTTTT,CASSVAGQANTGELFF,TRBJ2-2,TRBV9,TRBD1,-
TGTGCCAGCAGCCAAGAAAGACAGGGATATTCACCCCTCCACTTT,CASSQERQGYSPLHF,TRBJ1-6,TRBV4-2,TRBD1,-
TGTGCCAGCAGCAATGTTAACACCGGGGAGCTGTTTTTT,CASSNVNTGELFF,TRBJ2-2,TRBV11-3,-,-
TGTGCCAGCAGTCCCAGGGACAGGGTCGTGGAAGCTTTCTTT,CASSPRDRVVEAFF,TRBJ1-1,TRBV6-1,TRBD1,-
TGTGCCAGCTCACCGGGTTTCGGGGGCATTGAAAAACTGTTTTTT,CASSPGFGGIEKLFF,TRBJ1-4,TRBV18,-,-
TGTGCCATCAGTGAGGGGCAGGGCCGATTAGATCAGCCCCAGCATTTT,CAISEGQGRLDQPQHF,TRBJ1-5,TRBV10-3,-,-
TGTGCCAGCAGCTTAGTATCGGGATTTTACACTGAAGCTTTCTTT,CASSLVSGFYTEAFF,TRBJ1-1,TRBV7-2,-,-
TGTGCCAGCTCACCAAACCAGGGGGCGCGGACCGGGGAGCTGTTTTTT,CASSPNQGARTGELFF,TRBJ2-2,TRBV18,TRBD1,-
TGTGCCATCAGTGAGCAGTCAACGGGGGCAGATACGCAGTATTTT,CAISEQSTGADTQYF,TRBJ2-3,TRBV10-3,-,-
TGTGCCAGCAGCGCGGGGACAGGGAGAGGAAACACCATATATTTT,CASSAGTGRGNTIYF,TRBJ1-3,TRBV7-3,TRBD1,-
TGCGCCAGCAGCATGCAGGGACCGTCGTCCACCGGGGAGCTGTTTTTT,CASSMQGPSSTGELFF,TRBJ2-2,TRBV5-1,-,-
TGCGCCAGCAGCCTCTTAGCGGGGGGGAGTGATACGCAGTATTTT,CASSLLAGGSDTQYF,TRBJ2-3,TRBV4-1,TRBD2,-
TGTGCCAGCAGCCCCGCGGGGCGATACACCGGGGAGCTGTTTTTT,CASSPAGRYTGELFF,TRBJ2-2,TRBV9,-,few
TGCGCCAGCAGCTTGGAGGGGACAGGGATAGATACGCAGTATTTT,CASSLEGTGIDTQYF,TRBJ2-3,TRBV5-1,TRBD1,-
TGTGCCAGCAGCCTTGACAATGAGCAGTTCTTC,CASSLDNEQFF,TRBJ2-1,TRBV5-8,-,-
TGCGCCAGCAGCTTGGGAGTCCGGGACAGGGAAGAGACCCAGTACTTC,CASSLGVRDREETQYF,TRBJ2-5,TRBV5-1,TRBD1,-
TGCAGTGCTACCAGCAATCAGCCCCAGCATTTT,CSATSNQPQHF,TRBJ1-5,TRBV20-1,-,-
TGCGCCAGCAGCCCTTTGGACCCTACCGGGGAGCTGTTTTTT,CASSPLDPTGELFF,TRBJ2-2,TRBV5-1,-,-
TGTGCCAGCGTGAGGGATGGGCCCCAGCATTTT,CASVRDGPQHF,TRBJ1-5,TRBV2,-,-
TGTGCCAGCAGTGAGGCGGCAGATGAAGCTTTCTTT,CASSEAADEAFF,TRBJ1-1,TRBV6-1,-,many
TGTGCCAGCAGAGCCACGTGGGATGAGCAGTTCTTC,CASRATWDEQFF,TRBJ2-1,TRBV6-5,-,-
TGTGCTAGTGGTTTTAGGACTAGCGGGGCCACCGGGGAGCTGTTTTTT,CASGFRTSGATGELFF,TRBJ2-2,TRBV12-5,TRBD2,few
TGTGCCAGCAGTGACCCAGGGGGCGCGGCGGATACGCAGTATTTT,CASSDPGGAADTQYF,TRBJ2-3,TRBV25-1,TRBD1,-
TGTGCCAGCACCGATAGTAAGGGAGCCAGGAACACTGAAGCTTTCTTT,CASTDSKGARNTEAFF,TRBJ1-1,TRBV11-2,-,-
TGTGCCAGCAGCCTATCCCTAGGGCCTACGCAGTATTTT,CASSLSLGPTQYF,TRBJ2-3,TRBV5-4,-,-
TGTGCCAGTAGTATGCGGGGTGACTACACCTTC,CASSMRGDYTF,TRBJ1-2,TRBV19,-,-
TGTGCCAGCAGCCCCTACAGGGGGAAGGGGGACAATGAGCAGTTCTTC,CASSPYRGKGDNEQFF,TRBJ2-1,TRBV9,TRBD1,-
TGTGCCAGCAGCTACCCCTATGGGGACTATGGCTACACCTTC,CASSYPYGDYGYTF,TRBJ1-2,TRBV7-8,-,-
TGCGCCAGCAGCGGGGACGGAAAAGCTAACTATGGCTACACCTTC,CASSGDGKANYGYTF,TRBJ1-2,TRBV5-1,-,-
TGTGCCAGCAGTGCTATCTACGAGCAGTACTTC,CASSAIYEQYF,TRBJ2-7,TRBV6-1,-,-
TGTGCCAGCAGTTACGATGGGGGGAATCAGCCCCAGCATTTT,CASSYDGGNQPQHF,TRBJ1-5,TRBV9,-,-
TGTGCCAGTAGTAAGGCCCGGGGCACAGATACGCAGTATTTT,CASSKARGTDTQYF,TRBJ2-3,TRBV19,-,-
TGTGCCAGCAGCCACATAGGGGATGAGCAGTTCTTC,CASSHIGDEQFF,TRBJ2-1,TRBV11-2,-,-
TGTGCCAGCAGCACGGGGACAGGCACAACTAATGAAAAACTGTTTTTT,CASSTGTGTTNEKLFF,TRBJ1-4,TRBV7-9,TRBD1,-
TGTGCCAGCAGCGCCAAGTATGGCAGCAACTATGGCTACACCTTC,CASSAKYGSNYGYTF,TRBJ1-2,TRBV9,-,-
TGTGCCAGCATCGGGACAGGGGGCGCGGACACTGAAGCTTTCTTT,CASIGTGGADTEAFF,TRBJ1-1,TRBV6-6,TRBD1,once
TGTGCCAGCAGCCCGAGACACTCTAACACTGAAGCTTTCTTT,CASSPRHSNTEAFF,TRBJ1-1,TRBV11-2,-,-
TGTGCCAGCAGCCGAGGGACTAGCGGGAGTTCCGAGCAGTACTTC,CASSRGTSGSSEQYF,TRBJ2-7,TRBV6-5,TRBD2,-
TGTGCCAGCAGCTTAACGGCAAGCTATGGCTACACCTTC,CASSLTASYGYTF,TRBJ1-2,TRBV7-2,-,-
TGTGCCAGCAGGGGGGACGGCCTTAAGGGACCCCTCCACTTT,CASRGDGLKGPLHF,TRBJ1-6,TRBV2,-,-
TGTGCCACCACAGGACTAGCGGGGGGATTGCTCCGCACAGATACGCAGTATTTT,CATTGLAGGLLRTDTQYF,TRBJ2-3,TRBV28,TRBD2,-
TGTGCCAGCAGCTCCCCCGCGACAGGTATAACAGATACGCAGTATTTT,CASSSPATGITDTQYF,TRBJ2-3,TRBV5-4,-,-
TGTGCCAGCCTGTTAGCGTCCAGGCACTCTGGAAACACCATATATTTT,CASLLASRHSGNTIYF,TRBJ1-3,TRBV28,-,-
TGTGCCAGCAGCGTAGGTGGGGGAAGCTCTGGAAACACCATATATTTT,CASSVGGGSSGNTIYF,TRBJ1-3,TRBV9,-,-
TGCGCCAGCAGTGAGACTCCTGACACCGGGGAGCTGTTTTTT,CASSETPDTGELFF,TRBJ2-2,TRBV10-1,-,few
TGTGCCAGCAGCCCAGGGGGCGTACAAGAGACCCAGTACTTC,CASSPGGVQETQYF,TRBJ2-5,TRBV5-4,TRBD1,-